In this sample, the clone carrying this TCR beta chain turned up once. This sample stems from a study of blood T cell repertoires in COVID-19. In germline, CDR1 is SGHRS, CDR2 YFSETQ. Losses at the gene ends were 1 base for V and 7 bases for J; bases not matched to a gene: 7. This CDR3 has 14 amino acids. The assay was immunoSEQ multiplex PCR, and TCRdb's table has in-frame clones only and misses some. The repertoire holds hundreds of thousands of clones, 70% to 90% seen once, with around 3.3% in the top ten. This receptor was taken from a young man with active or convalescent COVID-19. This sequence joins TRBV5-1 and TRBJ1-2, with 7 bases identical to TRBD1. Source material: peripheral blood. The CDR3 is CASSLTGDSSGYTF. The CDR3 DNA follows: TGCGCCAGCAGCTTGACAGGGGACTCCAGTGGCTACACCTTC.